The 17 T cell receptor beta chains below were found in one sample sequenced in a study of cytomegalovirus exposure and HLA in healthy donors. In the PCR, 60 Vbeta and 13 Jbeta primers were used. The table came from immunoSEQ multiplex PCR; TCRdb's copy has only in-frame clones and leaves some out. In the table there are roughly 150,000 clones, over 75% of which are singletons. The sequencing input was PBMCs. The receptor source for this set is a man aged 50 to 59 in good health and CMV-seropositive.

This clone has just one count. J is TRBJ1-5 and V is TRBV28, with 8 bases identical to TRBD1. The germline V gene has CDR1 MDHEN and CDR2 SYDVKM. V lost 4 bases and J lost 6; bases outside the gene matches: 8. There are 15 residues in the CDR3. CDR3 bases: TGTGCCAGCAGTTCTCCGGACAGGGATGGTCAGCCCCAGCATTTT. Protein: CASSSPDRDGQPQHF.

The V and J genes are TRBV6-5 and TRBJ1-2; D possibly corresponds to TRBD1 (5 bases). The ends were cut back, 2 bases at V and 4 bases at J, with 14 bases in the middle. In germline, CDR1 is MNHEY, CDR2 SVGAGI. The length of the CDR3 is 15 residues. The CDR3 DNA follows: TGTGCCAGCAGTTACCTCCCGACAGAGAGCTATGGCTACACCTTC. Protein product: CASSYLPTESYGYTF.

The chain joins TRBV2 to TRBJ1-5, with 7 bases fitting TRBD1. Germline V gene lookup returns CDR1 SNHLY and CDR2 FYNNEI. J gave up 2 bases and V 5 bases, and 6 bases lay outside the gene matches. The CDR3 contains 15 residues. The CDR3: CASSKTGNGNQPQHF. The CDR3, as DNA: TGTGCCAGCAGTAAGACAGGGAATGGCAATCAGCCCCAGCATTTT.

The chain links TRBV9 to TRBJ2-2; TRBD2 matches 7 bases. The V and J ends lost 5 bases and 6 bases, in that order; junction bases with no gene match: 4. From germline, CDR1 is SGDLS and CDR2 YYNGEE. The CDR3 contains 13 residues. Written as DNA, the CDR3 is TGTGCCAGCAGGAGAGGGAGGGCCGGGGAGCTGTTTTTT. This gives the protein CASRRGRAGELFF.

The chain combines TRBV5-1 with TRBJ2-7; TRBD1 agrees at 8 bases. This CDR3 is 14 amino acids long. Germline V gives CDR1 SGHRS, CDR2 YFSETQ. The ends lost 4 bases at V and 6 bases at J; junction bases unmatched: 9. The DNA of the CDR3 is TGCGCCAGCAGCCCACTGGACAGGGCAGGCGAGCAGTACTTC. Translated: CASSPLDRAGEQYF.

The V gene is TRBV11-2, the J gene TRBJ2-7, with TRBD2 as a possible D gene (5 bases). V dropped 5 bases and J dropped 2 bases, with 13 bases sitting between them. This CDR3 is built from 14 residues. CDR1 is SGHAT and CDR2 is FQNNGV in the germline V gene. The CDR3 region is CASSLPTGAYEQYF. The CDR3 DNA follows: TGTGCCAGCAGCCTACCCACCGGGGCCTACGAGCAGTACTTC.

The chain links TRBV13 to TRBJ2-7, with a possible D match to TRBD1 (5 bases). V lost 1 base and J 7 bases, leaving 11 bases between the germline ends. The CDR3 extends over 13 amino acids. Germline CDR1 and CDR2: PRHDT and FYEKMQ (reference sequence). CDR3 DNA: TGTGCCAGCAGCTTAGAAGGGGCTGAAGAGCAGTACTTC. Protein: CASSLEGAEEQYF.

There are a few counts of this clone. The chain uses TRBV7-8 and TRBJ2-2; the D gene is possibly TRBD1 (5 bases). The CDR3 contains 14 residues. Between the trimmed V and J ends, which lost 6 bases and 4 bases, there was a span of 12 bases. Germline V gene data show CDR1 as SGHVS and CDR2 as FQNEAQ. The CDR3 nucleotides read TGTGCCAGCAGGAGACAGATTGCCACCGGGGAGCTGTTTTTT. Its translation is CASRRQIATGELFF.

This clone came up a few times. V is TRBV7-6 and J is TRBJ2-5; 7 bases line up with TRBD2. The germline CDR1 and CDR2 sequences are SGHVS and FNYEAQ. This CDR3 is built from 16 residues. With 0 bases clipped from V and 4 bases from J, the junction kept 8 bases outside the gene matches. Written as DNA, the CDR3 is TGTGCCAGCAGCTTAGCGTTCGCGGGAGTGGGAGAGACCCAGTACTTC. This gives the protein CASSLAFAGVGETQYF.

This clone was counted once. J is TRBJ2-7 and V is TRBV27, with 13 bases lining up with TRBD2. Trimming removed 5 bases from V and 6 bases from J; junction bases left unmatched: 7. In germline, CDR1 is MNHEY, CDR2 SMNVEV (reference sequence). This CDR3 is built from 15 residues. DNA for the CDR3: TGTGCCAGCAGTCTTACTAGCGGGGGGGCCTTCGAGCAGTACTTC. Translation: CASSLTSGGAFEQYF.

The CDR3 DNA reads TGTGCCACCAGCGGGGGGACAGAAGGGACCCAGTACTTC. Translation gives CATSGGTEGTQYF. The chain combines TRBV15 with TRBJ2-5; a possible D gene is TRBD1 (7 bases). The CDR3 is made up of 13 amino acids. Per the germline V gene, CDR1 is LNHNV and CDR2 is YYDKDF (reference sequence). V was shortened by 5 bases and J by 7 bases, with 14 bases between the two germline ends.

The rearrangement joins TRBV11-2 to TRBJ2-3, with 7 bases aligning to TRBD2. Unmatched junction bases numbered 9, after V lost 8 bases and J lost 4 bases. The CDR3 length is 14 residues. From germline, CDR1 is SGHAT and CDR2 FQNNGV. This CDR3 reads CASAVGGSADTQYF. Written as DNA, the CDR3 is TGTGCCAGCGCCGTGGGCGGGAGTGCAGATACGCAGTATTTT.

V gene TRBV7-2 combines with J gene TRBJ1-2; the D gene is possibly TRBD1 (6 bases). Germline-derived CDR1 and CDR2 are SGHTA and FQGNSA. V lost 2 bases, J lost 7 bases, and 11 bases lay in between. The CDR3 totals 13 residues. The DNA for the CDR3 is TGTGCCAGCAGCTTAAACAGGGTGACTGGCTACACCTTC. Protein: CASSLNRVTGYTF.

The table lists this clone with a count of one. V is TRBV4-1 and J is TRBJ2-7; 7 positions agree with TRBD1. There are 16 residues in the CDR3. CDR1 is MGHRA, CDR2 YSYEKL, per germline. With V trimmed by 0 bases and J by 1 base, 6 bases remained unmatched. The DNA for the CDR3 is TGCGCCAGCAGCCAAGAGACAGGGCCCCCGTCCTACGAGCAGTACTTC. Amino acid sequence: CASSQETGPPSYEQYF.

The rearrangement uses TRBV6-1 and TRBJ2-1; TRBD2 is a possible D gene (5 bases). V gave up 7 bases and J gave up 4 bases, with 17 bases separating them. This CDR3 region has 15 residues. From germline, CDR1 is MNHNS and CDR2 SASEGT. The CDR3, as DNA: TGTGCCAGCATCAGCTTTGATAGCGTTTACAATGAGCAGTTCTTC. Its translation is CASISFDSVYNEQFF.

The chain employs TRBV5-1 and TRBJ1-2; 9 bases agree with TRBD1. The CDR3 covers 16 residues. Germline V CDR1 and CDR2: SGHRS, YFSETQ. V trimming: 3 bases; J trimming: 4 bases; junction bases outside the gene matches: 10. This CDR3 is CASSSTGTGYIYGYTF. As DNA, the CDR3 is TGCGCCAGCAGCTCAACCGGGACAGGGTATATCTATGGCTACACCTTC.

The chain uses TRBV30 and TRBJ1-5, with 7 bases identical to TRBD1. The length of the CDR3 is 17 residues. Germline assignment: CDR1 GTSNPN and CDR2 SVGIG (reference sequence). With V trimmed by 4 bases and J by 2 bases, 14 bases remained unmatched. The DNA for the CDR3 is TGTGCCTGGACAGGGACAGTCAAGGGATTCGGCAATCAGCCCCAGCATTTT. Translated, it gives CAWTGTVKGFGNQPQHF.